A single sample is the source of the 25 T cell receptor beta chains below, sequenced in a study of blood T cell repertoires in COVID-19. Here immunoSEQ multiplex PCR was the method, and the copy in TCRdb shows in-frame clones only, minus some. The sample includes over 150,000 clones, about 86% of them seen just once. The sample comprised peripheral blood. These receptors came from a man in his 70s with active or convalescent COVID-19.

This clone is a singleton in its sample. V usage is TRBV28 and J usage is TRBJ1-2; D might be TRBD1 (6 bases). This CDR3 has 14 residues. Trimming stripped 8 bases from V and 8 bases from J, with 21 bases between. Germline V gene lookup returns CDR1 MDHEN and CDR2 SYDVKM. The CDR3 DNA reads TGTGCCAGCGGTCTGGGCAGGGGTCTGGGGGGCTACACCTTC. Protein: CASGLGRGLGGYTF.

V and J are TRBV4-1 and TRBJ1-4, with D possibly TRBD1 on 5 matching bases. Trimming left V 4 bases short and J 5 bases short, with 26 bases between. CDR3 length equals 19 residues. CDR1 MGHRA and CDR2 YSYEKL come from the germline V gene. In nucleotides, the CDR3 is TGCGCCAGCAGCCTCTTCAAGATGGGAGGGGCGCGGGAAAATGAAAAACTGTTTTTT. Residues: CASSLFKMGGARENEKLFF.

This sequence joins TRBV27 and TRBJ1-2; no reliable D call. CDR3 size: 13 residues. The germline gives CDR1 MNHEY, CDR2 SMNVEV (reference sequence). V was trimmed by 6 bases and J by 4 bases, leaving 12 bases between them. The CDR3 DNA sequence: TGTGCCAGCAGCCCTCAGGTCTTCTATGGCTACACCTTC. This translates into CASSPQVFYGYTF.

The V gene is TRBV6-5, the J gene TRBJ1-2; tentatively, D is TRBD1 (5 bases). CDR1 is MNHEY and CDR2 is SVGAGI in the germline V gene. The V and J ends lost 6 bases and 8 bases respectively, with 13 bases between them. CDR3 length: 12 residues. The CDR3 reads CASRKEGAGYTF. The CDR3 region has the DNA TGTGCCAGCAGAAAAGAAGGGGCCGGCTACACCTTC.

The V gene is TRBV28, the J gene TRBJ2-5, with 12 bases aligning to TRBD2. The ends lost 7 bases at V and 4 bases at J; junction bases unmatched: 10. The CDR3 spans 16 residues. Germline V CDR1 and CDR2: MDHEN, SYDVKM. CDR3: CASKLGLAGARETQYF. DNA of the CDR3: TGTGCCAGCAAATTGGGACTAGCGGGTGCCCGAGAGACCCAGTACTTC.

The chain couples TRBV2 to TRBJ1-4; 9 bases are shared with TRBD1. The length of the CDR3 is 15 residues. Germline-derived CDR1 and CDR2 are SNHLY and FYNNEI. Trimming took 6 bases from V and 2 from J; bases not matched to a gene: 4. The CDR3 DNA reads as TGTGCCAGCAGCGACAGGGGGTCCACTAATGAAAAACTGTTTTTT. Translation: CASSDRGSTNEKLFF.

This chain joins TRBV19 and TRBJ1-4, with D maybe TRBD1 (6 bases). Germline V CDR1 and CDR2: LNHDA, SQIVND (reference sequence). V lost 7 bases to trimming and J lost 0 bases, with 15 bases between them. The CDR3 consists of 16 residues. CDR3 DNA sequence: TGTGCCAGTACCCGCCGAGGGGGAGCAACTAATGAAAAACTGTTTTTT. Residues: CASTRRGGATNEKLFF.

The chain's CDR3 is CATSRGGGGLIQPQHF. The CDR3 DNA sequence: TGTGCCACCAGCAGGGGGGGCGGGGGTCTAATTCAGCCCCAGCATTTT. This rearrangement joins TRBV15 to TRBJ1-5, with D possibly matching TRBD1 (6 bases). The CDR3 runs to 16 residues. CDR1 is LNHNV and CDR2 is YYDKDF in the germline V gene (reference sequence). V dropped 3 bases and J dropped 6 bases, with 18 bases sitting between them.

The chain links TRBV10-1 to TRBJ2-5; D gene uncertain. The CDR3 contains 14 residues. Germline lookup yields CDR1 WNHNN and CDR2 SYGVQD (reference sequence). Trimming removed 0 bases from V and 3 bases from J, with 8 bases in between. CDR3 bases: TGCGCCAGCAGTGAGTCGAGCCGTAAAGAGACCCAGTACTTC. Translation: CASSESSRKETQYF.

The J gene is TRBJ2-3, the V gene TRBV3-1 (or the pseudogene TRBV3-2), with D possibly TRBD1 on 6 matching bases. This CDR3 contains 14 residues. Per the germline V gene, CDR1 is LGHDT and CDR2 is YNNKEL (reference sequence). V shed 4 bases and J shed 1 base, with 9 bases lying between them. In nucleotides, the CDR3 is TGTGCCAGCAGCCGATCAGGGGGCACAGATACGCAGTATTTT. This sequence encodes CASSRSGGTDTQYF.

This rearrangement joins TRBV15 to TRBJ2-7; 7 positions agree with TRBD2. CDR3 length equals 15 residues. Per the germline V gene, CDR1 is LNHNV and CDR2 is YYDKDF (reference sequence). V trimming: 3 bases; J trimming: 1 base; junction bases outside the gene matches: 6. The CDR3 nucleotides are TGTGCCACCAGCAGGAACGTCGGGGGGTCCTACGAGCAGTACTTC. Protein product: CATSRNVGGSYEQYF.

This chain links TRBV10-3 with TRBJ2-5; D might be TRBD1 (6 bases). This CDR3 has 11 amino acids. Germline values: CDR1 ENHRY, CDR2 SYGVKD. Between the trimmed V and J ends, which lost 8 bases and 2 bases, there was a span of 6 bases. The CDR3 is CAIGQQETQYF. The CDR3 nucleotides are TGTGCCATCGGACAGCAAGAGACCCAGTACTTC.

This chain uses TRBV6-5 with TRBJ1-3; D is possibly TRBD1 (5 bases). V lost 6 bases and J lost 0, with 12 bases in between. Germline CDR1 reads MNHEY; CDR2 reads SVGAGI. The CDR3 totals 15 residues. The CDR3 protein is CASSREGSSGNTIYF. As DNA, the CDR3 is TGTGCCAGCAGCCGGGAGGGGAGCTCTGGAAACACCATATATTTT.

This chain links TRBV19 with TRBJ1-5, with D possibly matching TRBD1 (6 bases). The length of the CDR3 is 12 residues. The V and J ends lost 10 bases and 4 bases respectively, with 11 bases between them. The germline CDR1 and CDR2 sequences are LNHDA and SQIVND (reference sequence). For the CDR3, the DNA is TGTGCCACCTCACAGGGAAATCAGCCCCAGCATTTT. It translates to CATSQGNQPQHF.

The chain employs TRBV7-6 and TRBJ2-2, with TRBD1 as a possible D gene (7 bases). CDR1 SGHVS and CDR2 FNYEAQ come from the germline V gene. V was trimmed by 1 base and J by 5 bases, leaving 14 bases between them. This CDR3 has 16 residues. The CDR3 DNA sequence: TGTGCCAGCAGCTTAGAGGGGGCGCGGGGAACCGGGGAGCTGTTTTTT. It encodes CASSLEGARGTGELFF. The full variable domain, with the rest looked up from reference TRBV7-6 and TRBJ2-2, is GAGVSQSPRYKVTKRGQDVALRCDPISGHVSLYWYRQALGQGPEFLTYFNYEAQQDKSGLPNDRFSAERPEGSISTLTIQRTEQRDSAMYRCASSLEGARGTGELFFGEGSRLTVL.

The chain combines TRBV13 with TRBJ2-3, with 9 bases aligning to TRBD2. The V segment lost 7 bases and the J segment 1 base; nucleotides outside the gene matches: 9. This CDR3 comprises 16 residues. In germline, CDR1 is PRHDT, CDR2 FYEKMQ (reference sequence). This CDR3 reads CASTRGGRAGTDTQYF. Here the CDR3 DNA reads TGTGCCAGCACCCGGGGCGGGAGGGCCGGCACAGATACGCAGTATTTT.

This clone appeared once. The chain recombines TRBV28 with TRBJ2-7; TRBD2 is a possible D gene (6 bases). With 3 bases removed from V and 0 bases from J, the gap between germline ends came to 15 bases. Germline CDR1 is MDHEN and CDR2 is SYDVKM. This CDR3 spans 16 amino acids. CDR3 protein: CASSFAGAGSSYEQYF. The CDR3 DNA reads TGTGCCAGCAGTTTCGCTGGTGCGGGGAGCTCCTACGAGCAGTACTTC.

The gene calls are TRBV4-1 and TRBJ1-1, with TRBD1 as a possible D gene (5 bases). The CDR3 is 15 residues long. Trimming removed 0 bases from V and 5 bases from J, with 13 bases in between. Germline assignment: CDR1 MGHRA and CDR2 YSYEKL. The CDR3 DNA reads TGCGCCAGCAGCCAAGAATCCGACCCAGGGACTGAAGCTTTCTTT. Amino acid sequence: CASSQESDPGTEAFF.

This chain links TRBV7-2 with TRBJ1-5, with 8 bases matching TRBD1. In germline, CDR1 is SGHTA, CDR2 FQGNSA. V lost 5 bases to trimming and J lost 1 base; unmatched junction nucleotides: 4. The CDR3 totals 15 residues. CDR3 sequence: CASSRTGNSNQPQHF. CDR3 coding DNA: TGTGCCAGCAGCCGGACAGGGAACAGCAATCAGCCCCAGCATTTT.

This clone was detected once. V is TRBV7-9 and J is TRBJ2-1, with D uncertain. CDR3 length: 14 residues. CDR1 and CDR2 from the germline V gene are SEHNR and FQNEAQ (reference sequence). V lost 9 bases and J lost 0, with 12 bases in between. Written as DNA, the CDR3 is TGTGCCAGTCGGTCGACTCTCTCCTACAATGAGCAGTTCTTC. This sequence encodes CASRSTLSYNEQFF.

This chain links TRBV18 with TRBJ2-7, with 12 bases aligning to TRBD1. V lost 5 bases and J lost 4; bases outside the gene matches: 9. The CDR3 runs 16 residues. Germline V gene data show CDR1 as KGHSH and CDR2 as LQKENI. CDR3 residues: CASSNPGQGAVYEQYF. CDR3 nucleotide sequence: TGTGCCAGCTCAAACCCGGGACAGGGGGCTGTATACGAGCAGTACTTC.

The chain employs TRBV3-1 (or the pseudogene TRBV3-2) and TRBJ2-1; 9 bases align to TRBD2. The CDR3 runs to 15 residues. Looked up from germline, CDR1 is LGHDT and CDR2 is YNNKEL (reference sequence). Unmatched junction bases numbered 7, after V lost 0 bases and J lost 10 bases. Here the CDR3 reads CASSQDSGSGREQFF. CDR3 bases: TGTGCCAGCAGCCAAGATAGCGGGAGCGGTAGGGAGCAGTTCTTC.

The chain carries TRBV6-1 and TRBJ2-2, with D uncertain. The V gene lost 1 base and the J gene lost 0 bases, with 9 bases spanning the gap. The CDR3 has 16 amino acids. CDR1 MNHNS and CDR2 SASEGT come from the germline V gene. The CDR3 spells CASSEVSEANTGELFF. The CDR3 DNA is TGTGCCAGCAGTGAAGTGTCAGAGGCGAACACCGGGGAGCTGTTTTTT.

CDR3 DNA: TGTGCCAGCTGGCAGGGGGAGAACACTGAAGCTTTCTTT. It encodes CASWQGENTEAFF. This chain connects TRBV3-1 (or the pseudogene TRBV3-2) to TRBJ1-1; 7 bases match TRBD1. This CDR3 contains 13 residues. V trimming: 8 bases; J trimming: 1 base; junction bases outside the gene matches: 4. Germline V lookup: CDR1 LGHDT, CDR2 YNNKEL (reference sequence).

This clone was seen only once. This chain uses TRBV2 with TRBJ1-6; 11 positions match TRBD1. The V segment lost 6 bases and the J segment 10 bases; nucleotides outside the gene matches: 8. The germline gives CDR1 SNHLY, CDR2 FYNNEI. This CDR3 comprises 15 residues. CDR3 region: CASRGTGGIISPLHF. The CDR3 region has the DNA TGTGCCAGCAGAGGGACAGGGGGGATTATATCACCCCTCCACTTT.